This TCR beta chain came from a study of blood T cells in healthy people across ages (dated by TCRdb to between 2015 and 2017). At the level of the whole study: In model experiments, roughly one uniquely barcoded TCR beta cDNA molecule per two T cells was captured by template switching. The donors were split into four age groups: young (average 16 years), middle-aged (nearly 40), aged (more than 55) and long-lived (roughly 86). Using deep sequencing normalized with unique cDNA molecular identifiers, the study measured how TCR beta repertoire diversity changes with age. To avoid experimental bias, donors of different ages were randomly spread across the sequencing lanes. Two additional independent replicas of 1 million unique cDNA reads from the same blood draw were analyzed for two donors (one aged 18 to 30 and one aged 80 or older). Overall study outcomes, separate from this receptor: The CMV infection status of donors was not known, potentially confounding age-related changes in expanded clonotypes. Compared with the aged group, the long-lived group had more naive CD4+ T cells, fewer expanded clones and increased TCR diversity, a pattern suggesting age selection. As age increased, observed TCR beta diversity per million T cells dropped in a roughly linear way, and a significant reduction was already evident by age 40. Estimates of total diversity from one million sequenced T cells were regarded as lower bounds and underestimates. Conclusive comparison of naive and antigen-experienced compartments was prevented by the profiling of bulk unsorted PBMCs. A strong correlation was found between observed TCR beta diversity and the percentage of naive T cells measured by flow cytometry.

Receptor amplification or capture employed 5' RACE. A second PCR of roughly 7 to 11 cycles was performed with a sample-barcoded 5' primer and a J-beta primer mix. Each TCR beta cDNA molecule received a unique molecular identifier from a template-switch 5' adaptor carrying 12 random nucleotides. At least 3 million CDR3-containing paired-end reads were obtained from each sample. The Mint cDNA synthesis kit, primed by a TRBC-specific oligonucleotide, was used to synthesize first-strand cDNA from all RNA. Following uracil-DNA glycosylase treatment, all cDNA underwent a first 18-cycle PCR with the universal primers M1SS and BC2_uni_R. Processing in the source paper ran as follows. For normalization, 1 million high-quality reads were randomly selected from each sample, with every read carrying a distinct molecular identifier. Reads with shared molecular identifiers were discarded instead of being binned into consensus sequences. MiTCR, set to a Q25 quality threshold and the strictest error-elimination algorithm, was used for CDR3 identification, clonotype clustering and error correction. A nonparametric unseen species model with Euler transformation was used to estimate lower-bound total TCR beta diversity. The public reads were reprocessed in TCRdb via fastp at Q25 and MiXCR, keeping in-frame beta chains. One record per CDR3 amino acid sequence lists the most common genes and DNA. TCRdb's processing, not the authors' own work, is the source of the V and J calls. This sample lists fewer than 2 million distinct CDR3 sequences; roughly two fifths were detected once. The top ten clones comprise 23% of the sample.

For this clonotype: Its specific antigen is unknown. Base qualities are not provided; no much larger clone lies one nucleotide away.

The donors were around 39 Caucasian individuals from Russia, aged roughly 6 to 100 years, who were systemically healthy. Around 10 milliliters of peripheral blood were collected from each donor into EDTA-treated Vacutainer tubes. Ficoll-Paque density-gradient centrifugation was used to isolate PBMCs, with at least 6.5 million per sample. Trizol reagent was used to extract total RNA from PBMCs, with at least 6 micrograms per sample. For every donor, an aliquot of PBMCs went through flow cytometry to measure the percentages of naive CD45RAhigh/CD27high T cells. The TCR comes from a human donor in good health. Sequenced input: blood.

The CDR3 loop reads CSARASTRTDQETQYF. At the DNA level, the sequence is TGCAGTGCTAGAGCTTCGACCAGGACCGACCAAGAGACCCAGTACTTC. This sequence uses TRBV20-1 and TRBJ2-5, with the D gene not confidently named. The germline V gene (reference sequence) yields DFQATT for CDR1 and SNEGSKA for CDR2. The V and J ends are trimmed by 1 base and 0 bases, leaving 15 bases between them. Its CDR3 holds 16 amino acids, cysteine through phenylalanine. The kept DNA is CDR3 alone, 48 bases in frame from the first base.